These 26 T cell receptor beta chains share one sample of origin, sequenced in a study of T cell responses to AZD1222 COVID-19 vaccine. Here immunoSEQ multiplex PCR was the method, and the copy in TCRdb shows in-frame clones only, minus some. The sample carries around 50,000 clones, roughly four fifths recorded once. The sequenced sample was peripheral blood, obtained on day 0 of AZD1222 vaccination. These receptors all come from an adult in good health.

This clone was counted a single time. This rearrangement joins TRBV14 to TRBJ1-1; tentative D call: TRBD1 (5 bases). The V and J ends lost 3 bases and 0 bases respectively, with 11 bases between them. CDR1 is SGHDN and CDR2 is FVKESK in the germline V gene. This CDR3 contains 15 residues. CDR3 protein: CASSHFGAMNTEAFF. As DNA, the CDR3 is TGTGCCAGCAGCCATTTTGGGGCGATGAACACTGAAGCTTTCTTT.

J is TRBJ2-1 and V is TRBV25-1; 13 bases are shared with TRBD2. After removal of 4 bases from V and 7 bases from J, the junction contained 7 bases not matched to a gene. This CDR3 is 16 amino acids long. Germline V lookup: CDR1 MGHDK, CDR2 SYGVNS. This CDR3 is CASSVLLAGGRNEQFF. CDR3 coding DNA: TGTGCCAGCAGTGTCCTACTAGCGGGGGGGCGGAATGAGCAGTTCTTC.

The chain recombines TRBV6-5 with TRBJ2-7, with 12 bases that match TRBD2. V shed 6 bases and J 2 bases; nucleotides not matched to a gene: 2. There are 14 residues in the CDR3. Germline CDR1 and CDR2: MNHEY and SVGAGI. CDR3 sequence: CASSGLAGPYEQYF. The CDR3 DNA sequence: TGTGCCAGCAGCGGACTAGCGGGGCCCTACGAGCAGTACTTC.

The chain couples TRBV18 to TRBJ2-5; 8 bases align to TRBD2. This CDR3 is built from 13 residues. Trimming removed 6 bases from V and 2 bases from J; junction bases left unmatched: 2. Germline values: CDR1 KGHSH, CDR2 LQKENI. The CDR3 protein is CASSGTRQETQYF. Here the CDR3 DNA reads TGTGCCAGCTCCGGGACTAGGCAAGAGACCCAGTACTTC.

J is TRBJ2-3 and V is TRBV11-2; TRBD2 aligns across 9 bases. V lost 0 bases to trimming and J lost 7 bases; unmatched junction nucleotides: 8. The CDR3 sequence is 16 residues long. Germline V gene lookup returns CDR1 SGHAT and CDR2 FQNNGV. The CDR3 DNA is TGTGCCAGCAGCTTAGATTCTAGCGGGGTTAGAAATACGCAGTATTTT. This encodes CASSLDSSGVRNTQYF.

The chain combines TRBV7-2 with TRBJ2-3; D is perhaps TRBD1 or TRBD2 (5 bases each). The CDR3 has 14 amino acids. The V end lost 4 bases, the J end lost 2 bases, and 10 bases lay between the germline ends. CDR1 and CDR2 (germline): SGHTA, FQGNSA. This chain's CDR3 is CASSYGDDTDTQYF. CDR3 nucleotides: TGTGCCAGCAGCTATGGGGACGACACAGATACGCAGTATTTT.

This chain joins TRBV19 and TRBJ2-4; TRBD1 aligns across 10 bases. CDR3 size: 15 residues. Germline CDR1 reads LNHDA; CDR2 reads SQIVND (reference sequence). V trimming: 1 base; J trimming: 6 bases; junction bases outside the gene matches: 3. DNA for the CDR3: TGTGCCAGTAGTATAGCGGGACAGGGGTTAAACATTCAGTACTTC. This gives the protein CASSIAGQGLNIQYF.

The J gene is TRBJ1-3, the V gene TRBV5-1, with D hard to call. The germline V gene encodes CDR1 SGHRS and CDR2 YFSETQ. The V gene lost 2 bases and the J gene lost 0 bases, with 9 bases spanning the gap. CDR3 length: 15 residues. CDR3: CASSFEASSGNTIYF. The CDR3 nucleotides read TGCGCCAGCAGCTTTGAGGCGAGCTCTGGAAACACCATATATTTT.

The CDR3 DNA is TGTGCCAGCAGTTACTCGGGACAGGGACAGCTGTACTTC. It encodes CASSYSGQGQLYF. The chain couples TRBV6-5 to TRBJ2-7; the match to TRBD1 covers 9 bases. V was pared by 0 bases and J by 12 bases, with 6 bases of the junction left unmatched. Germline V gene data show CDR1 as MNHEY and CDR2 as SVGAGI. CDR3 length: 13 residues.

This clone was counted between two and nine times. V and J are TRBV5-1 and TRBJ2-1, with no clear D. V gave up 1 base and J gave up 2 bases, with 10 bases separating them. This CDR3 comprises 15 residues. The V gene's germline CDR1 is SGHRS and CDR2 YFSETQ. CDR3 in amino acids: CASSLLGKTYNEQFF. CDR3 sequence (DNA): TGCGCCAGCAGCTTGTTGGGGAAGACCTACAATGAGCAGTTCTTC.

The chain carries TRBV19 and TRBJ1-5, with TRBD1 as a possible D gene (6 bases). This CDR3 contains 15 residues. In germline, CDR1 is LNHDA, CDR2 SQIVND (reference sequence). The germline V and J ends were trimmed by 8 bases and 2 bases, with 16 bases remaining between them. CDR3 DNA sequence: TGTGCCAGTTCCAGGGGCCGATCCGGCAATCAGCCCCAGCATTTT. This sequence encodes CASSRGRSGNQPQHF.

The V gene is TRBV28, the J gene TRBJ1-1; tentative D call: TRBD1 (6 bases). Trimming removed 11 bases from V and 4 bases from J, with 17 bases in between. The CDR3 covers 13 residues. From germline, CDR1 is MDHEN and CDR2 SYDVKM. CDR3 sequence: CAGQWGPGTEAFF. CDR3 in DNA: TGTGCCGGGCAATGGGGGCCTGGCACTGAAGCTTTCTTT.

This clone has a handful of counts. The chain carries TRBV18 and TRBJ1-3, with 7 nucleotides matching TRBD1. Trimming cost V 3 bases and J 1 base; bases outside gene matches: 3. CDR3 size: 15 residues. Germline CDR1 reads KGHSH; CDR2 reads LQKENI. As DNA, the CDR3 is TGTGCCAGCTCACCGGGACAGCCTTCTGGAAACACCATATATTTT. This encodes CASSPGQPSGNTIYF.

This clone was detected once. The V call is TRBV5-1, the J call TRBJ2-7; the D is unclear. The ends were cut back, 0 bases at V and 2 bases at J, with 6 bases in the middle. Germline V CDR1 and CDR2: SGHRS, YFSETQ. This CDR3 contains 13 residues. CDR3 nucleotide sequence: TGCGCCAGCAGCTTGGAACTTACCTACGAGCAGTACTTC. It codes for CASSLELTYEQYF.

The chain carries TRBV30 and TRBJ2-7; TRBD2 might be the D (5 bases). Trimming stripped 4 bases from V and 4 bases from J, with 8 bases between. This CDR3 is 11 amino acids long. Looked up from germline, CDR1 is GTSNPN and CDR2 is SVGIG (reference sequence). CDR3 in DNA: TGTGCCTGGATAGGGAGATACGAGCAGTACTTC. It specifies CAWIGRYEQYF. The variable domain in full, completed from reference TRBV30 and TRBJ2-7, reads SQTIHQWPATLVQPVGSPLSLECTVEGTSNPNLYWYRQAAGRGLQLLFYSVGIGQISSEVPQNLSASRPQDRQFILSSKKLLLSDSGFYLCAWIGRYEQYFGPGTRLTVT.

The gene calls are TRBV5-1 and TRBJ2-7; the D call may be TRBD1 or TRBD2 (5 bases each). Trimming removed 4 bases from V and 3 bases from J, with 11 bases in between. The V gene's germline CDR1 is SGHRS and CDR2 YFSETQ. There are 13 residues in the CDR3. The CDR3 protein is CASSPGRNYEQYF. CDR3 nucleotide sequence: TGCGCCAGCAGCCCGGGACGGAACTACGAGCAGTACTTC.

This clone was seen more than once but under ten times. The chain links TRBV18 to TRBJ2-7, with D uncertain. Deletions cut 5 bases from V and 0 bases from J, with 8 bases between. Per germline, CDR1 KGHSH and CDR2 LQKENI. There are 13 residues in the CDR3. The CDR3 nucleotides read TGTGCCAGCTCAAGTCAGGCCTCCTACGAGCAGTACTTC. As protein: CASSSQASYEQYF.

The V gene is TRBV29-1, the J gene TRBJ2-3, with a possible D match to TRBD2 (7 bases). The germline CDR1 and CDR2 sequences are SQVTM and ANQGSEA. V dropped 6 bases and J dropped 3 bases, with 22 bases sitting between them. The CDR3 has 16 residues. CDR3 DNA sequence: TGCAGCGTCGGGGGGCTAGCGGAGAAACTGACAGATACGCAGTATTTT. This codes for CSVGGLAEKLTDTQYF.

The chain employs TRBV18 and TRBJ2-3, with D perhaps assigned TRBD1 or TRBD2 (6 bases each). CDR1 KGHSH and CDR2 LQKENI come from the germline V gene. This CDR3 spans 15 amino acids. Trimming shortened V by 4 bases and J by 0 bases, and 11 bases separated the two germline ends. The CDR3 loop reads CASSHQGGSTDTQYF. The DNA of the CDR3 is TGTGCCAGCTCACATCAAGGGGGGAGCACAGATACGCAGTATTTT. Drawing the rest from reference TRBV18 and TRBJ2-3, the complete variable domain is NAGVMQNPRHLVRRRGQEARLRCSPMKGHSHVYWYRQLPEEGLKFMVYLQKENIIDESGMPKERFSAEFPKEGPSILRIQQVVRGDSAAYFCASSHQGGSTDTQYFGPGTRLTVL.

This clone has just a few counts. V is TRBV28 and J is TRBJ1-1; D is uncertain. The germline CDR1 and CDR2 sequences are MDHEN and SYDVKM. The CDR3 has 14 residues. Trimming left V 4 bases short and J 0 bases short, with 9 bases between. The CDR3 DNA sequence: TGTGCCAGCAGTTCCCTCGATATGAACACTGAAGCTTTCTTT. Its translation is CASSSLDMNTEAFF.

The chain uses TRBV2 and TRBJ1-2; tentative D call: TRBD1 (5 bases). This CDR3 has 14 residues. V was trimmed by 4 bases and J by 0 bases, leaving 9 bases between them. Looked up from germline, CDR1 is SNHLY and CDR2 is FYNNEI. DNA of the CDR3: TGTGCCAGCAGTGCGCAGACAGCTAACTATGGCTACACCTTC. The encoded protein is CASSAQTANYGYTF.

This chain links TRBV7-2 with TRBJ2-1; D unclear. The V gene lost 5 bases and the J gene lost 9 bases, with 11 bases spanning the gap. CDR1 is SGHTA, CDR2 FQGNSA, per germline. The CDR3 sequence is 12 residues long. As DNA, the CDR3 is TGTGCCAGCAGCGGTGGGGTACCTGAGCAGTTCTTC. Amino acids: CASSGGVPEQFF.

This clone has only a few counts. V and J are TRBV18 and TRBJ2-7, with D unresolved. Germline V gene sequence: CDR1 KGHSH, CDR2 LQKENI. The CDR3 sequence is 14 residues long. The V end was cut by 3 bases, the J end by 3 bases, with 12 bases between. Written as DNA, the CDR3 is TGTGCCAGCTCACCGGCTTTAAGTTTCTACGAGCAGTACTTC. Its translation: CASSPALSFYEQYF.

The rearrangement links TRBV7-8 to TRBJ2-2, with 8 nucleotides matching TRBD1. Germline CDR1 SGHVS, CDR2 FQNEAQ. Trimming cost V 4 bases and J 4 bases; bases outside gene matches: 2. This CDR3 has 14 residues. CDR3 loop: CASSWDRSTGELFF. For the CDR3, the DNA is TGTGCCAGCAGCTGGGACAGGAGCACCGGGGAGCTGTTTTTT.

This clone occurred a few times. The chain is built from TRBV10-3 and TRBJ2-4; D gene uncertain. The CDR3 runs to 14 residues. The germline V and J ends were trimmed by 2 bases and 7 bases, with 12 bases remaining between them. The germline V gene has CDR1 ENHRY and CDR2 SYGVKD. CDR3 region: CAISEAGQRNIQYF. CDR3 coding DNA: TGTGCCATCAGTGAGGCAGGCCAGAGGAACATTCAGTACTTC.

The rearrangement uses TRBV15 and TRBJ2-5; the D gene is possibly TRBD2 (6 bases). The CDR3 is made up of 16 amino acids. V shed 5 bases and J shed 5 bases, with 21 bases lying between them. Germline-derived CDR1 and CDR2 are LNHNV and YYDKDF (reference sequence). The CDR3, as DNA: TGTGCCACCAGCCCCAATTCCGGGGGACCCCTGGAGACCCAGTACTTC. Protein product: CATSPNSGGPLETQYF.